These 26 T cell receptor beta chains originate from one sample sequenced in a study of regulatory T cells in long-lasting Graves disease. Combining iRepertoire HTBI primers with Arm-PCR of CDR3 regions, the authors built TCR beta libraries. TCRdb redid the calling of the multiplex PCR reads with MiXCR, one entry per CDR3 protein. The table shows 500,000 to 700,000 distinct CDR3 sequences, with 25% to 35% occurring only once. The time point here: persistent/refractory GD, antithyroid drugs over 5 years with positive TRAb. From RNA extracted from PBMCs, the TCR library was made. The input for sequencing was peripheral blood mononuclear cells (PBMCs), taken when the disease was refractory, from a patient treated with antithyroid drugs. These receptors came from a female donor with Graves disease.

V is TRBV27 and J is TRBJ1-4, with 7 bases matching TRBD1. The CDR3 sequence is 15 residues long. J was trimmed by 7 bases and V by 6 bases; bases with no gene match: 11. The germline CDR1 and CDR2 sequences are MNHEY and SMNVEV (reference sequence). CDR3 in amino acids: CASSDSGGVIEKLFF. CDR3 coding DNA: TGTGCCAGCAGCGACTCAGGGGGAGTCATTGAAAAACTGTTTTTT. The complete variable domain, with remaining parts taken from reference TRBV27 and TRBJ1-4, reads EAQVTQNPRYLITVTGKKLTVTCSQNMNHEYMSWYRQDPGLGLRQIYYSMNVEVTDKGDVPEGYKVSRKEKRNFPLILESPSPNQTSLYFCASSDSGGVIEKLFFGSGTQLSVL.

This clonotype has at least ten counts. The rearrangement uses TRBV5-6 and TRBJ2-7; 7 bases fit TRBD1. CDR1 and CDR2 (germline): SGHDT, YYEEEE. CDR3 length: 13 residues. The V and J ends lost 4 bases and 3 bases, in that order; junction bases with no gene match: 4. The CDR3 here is CASSPGQIYEQYF. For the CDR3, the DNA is TGTGCCAGCAGCCCGGGACAGATCTACGAGCAGTACTTC.

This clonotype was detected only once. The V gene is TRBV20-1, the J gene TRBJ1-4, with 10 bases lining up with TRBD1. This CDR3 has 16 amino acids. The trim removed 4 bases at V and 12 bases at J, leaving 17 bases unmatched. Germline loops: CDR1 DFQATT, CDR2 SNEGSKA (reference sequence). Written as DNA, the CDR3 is TGCAGTGCTAAACAAACCGGGACAGGGGTGAGGGAGGAACTGTTTTTT. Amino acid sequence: CSAKQTGTGVREELFF.

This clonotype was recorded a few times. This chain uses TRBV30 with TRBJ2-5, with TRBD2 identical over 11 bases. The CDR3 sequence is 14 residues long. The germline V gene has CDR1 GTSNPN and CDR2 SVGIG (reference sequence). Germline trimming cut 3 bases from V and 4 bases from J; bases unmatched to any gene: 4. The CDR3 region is CAWSAGTSGETQYF. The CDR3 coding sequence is TGTGCCTGGAGCGCCGGGACTAGCGGAGAGACCCAGTACTTC.

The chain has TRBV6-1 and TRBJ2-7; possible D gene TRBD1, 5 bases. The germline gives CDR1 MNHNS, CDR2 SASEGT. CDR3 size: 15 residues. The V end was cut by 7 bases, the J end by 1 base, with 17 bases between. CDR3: CASTASDTQSYEQYF. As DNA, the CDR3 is TGTGCCAGCACCGCCTCGGACACCCAATCCTACGAGCAGTACTTC.

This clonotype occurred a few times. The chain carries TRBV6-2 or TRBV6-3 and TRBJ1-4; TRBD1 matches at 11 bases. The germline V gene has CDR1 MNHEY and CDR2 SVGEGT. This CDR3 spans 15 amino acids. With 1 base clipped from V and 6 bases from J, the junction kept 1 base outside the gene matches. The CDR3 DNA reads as TGTGCCAGCAGTTACTGGGACAGGGGGGATGAAAAACTGTTTTTT. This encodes CASSYWDRGDEKLFF.

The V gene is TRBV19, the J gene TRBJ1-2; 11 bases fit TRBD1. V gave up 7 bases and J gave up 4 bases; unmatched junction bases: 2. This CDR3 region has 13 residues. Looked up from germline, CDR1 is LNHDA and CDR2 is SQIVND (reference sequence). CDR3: CASKGQGGYGYTF. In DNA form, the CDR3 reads TGTGCCAGTAAGGGACAGGGGGGCTATGGCTACACCTTC.

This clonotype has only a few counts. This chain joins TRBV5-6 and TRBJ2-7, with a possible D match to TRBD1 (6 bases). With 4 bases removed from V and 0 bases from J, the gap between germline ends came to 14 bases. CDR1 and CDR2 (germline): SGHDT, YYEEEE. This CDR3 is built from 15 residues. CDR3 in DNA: TGTGCCAGCAGCCTATACAGGGATAACTCCTACGAGCAGTACTTC. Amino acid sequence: CASSLYRDNSYEQYF.

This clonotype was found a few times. CDR3 sequence reads: CASSLARSGRGSYNEQFF. The CDR3 nucleotides read TGTGCCAGCAGCTTAGCGCGTAGCGGGAGAGGGTCCTACAATGAGCAGTTCTTC. The genes are TRBV11-2 and TRBJ2-1, with TRBD2 identical over 9 bases. The CDR3 is made up of 18 amino acids. V lost 1 base, J lost 1 base, and 8 bases stayed unmatched. The V gene's germline CDR1 is SGHAT and CDR2 FQNNGV. Variable domain in full (rest from reference TRBV11-2 and TRBJ2-1): EAGVAQSPRYKIIEKRQSVAFWCNPISGHATLYWYQQILGQGPKLLIQFQNNGVVDDSQLPKDRFSAERLKGVDSTLKIQPAKLEDSAVYLCASSLARSGRGSYNEQFFGPGTRLTVL.

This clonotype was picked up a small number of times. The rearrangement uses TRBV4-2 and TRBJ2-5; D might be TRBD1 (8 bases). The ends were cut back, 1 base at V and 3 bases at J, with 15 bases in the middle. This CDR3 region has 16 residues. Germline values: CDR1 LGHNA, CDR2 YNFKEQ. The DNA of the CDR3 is TGTGCCAGCAGCCAAGGACAAACAGGGGGGGAAGAGACCCAGTACTTC. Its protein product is CASSQGQTGGEETQYF.

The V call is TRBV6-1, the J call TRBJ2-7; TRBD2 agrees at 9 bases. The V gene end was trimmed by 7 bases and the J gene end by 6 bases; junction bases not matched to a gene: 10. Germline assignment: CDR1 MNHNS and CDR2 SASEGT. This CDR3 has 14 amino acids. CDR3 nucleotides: TGTGCCAGCATCTACGCTAGCGGGATGCTCGAGCAGTACTTC. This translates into CASIYASGMLEQYF.

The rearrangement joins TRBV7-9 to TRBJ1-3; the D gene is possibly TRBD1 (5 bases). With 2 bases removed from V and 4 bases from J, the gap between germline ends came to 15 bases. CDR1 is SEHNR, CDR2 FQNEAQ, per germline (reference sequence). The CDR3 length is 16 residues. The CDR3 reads CASSLSPGGAGNTIYF. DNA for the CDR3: TGTGCCAGCAGCTTATCTCCGGGGGGAGCCGGAAACACCATATATTTT.

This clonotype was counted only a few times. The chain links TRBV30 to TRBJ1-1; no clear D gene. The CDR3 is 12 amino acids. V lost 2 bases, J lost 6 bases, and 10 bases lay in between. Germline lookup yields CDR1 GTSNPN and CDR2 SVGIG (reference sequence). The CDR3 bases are TGTGCCTGGAGTCGGGGAGGTCCTGAAGCTTTCTTT. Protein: CAWSRGGPEAFF.

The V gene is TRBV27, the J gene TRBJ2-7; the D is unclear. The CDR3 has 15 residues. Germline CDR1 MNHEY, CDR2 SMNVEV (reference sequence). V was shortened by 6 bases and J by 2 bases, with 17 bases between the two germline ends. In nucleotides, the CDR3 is TGTGCCAGCAGAGTTTACCAGTTACCACCCTACGAGCAGTACTTC. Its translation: CASRVYQLPPYEQYF.

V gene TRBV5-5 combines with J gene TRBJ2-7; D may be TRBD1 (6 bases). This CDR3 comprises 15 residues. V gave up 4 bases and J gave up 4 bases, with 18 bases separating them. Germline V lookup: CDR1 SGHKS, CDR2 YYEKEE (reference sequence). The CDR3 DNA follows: TGTGCCAGCAGCAAACAGGGCCTACGGGCTTACGAGCAGTACTTC. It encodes CASSKQGLRAYEQYF. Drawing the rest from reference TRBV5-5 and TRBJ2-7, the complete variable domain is DAGVTQSPTHLIKTRGQQVTLRCSPISGHKSVSWYQQVLGQGPQFIFQYYEKEERGRGNFPDRFSARQFPNYSSELNVNALLLGDSALYLCASSKQGLRAYEQYFGPGTRLTVT.

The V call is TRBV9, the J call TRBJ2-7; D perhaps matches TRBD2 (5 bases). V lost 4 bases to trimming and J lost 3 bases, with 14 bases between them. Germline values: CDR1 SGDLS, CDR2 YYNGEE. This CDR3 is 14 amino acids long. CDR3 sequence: CASSLSPEGYEQYF. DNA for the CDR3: TGTGCCAGCAGCCTCTCCCCTGAGGGCTACGAGCAGTACTTC.

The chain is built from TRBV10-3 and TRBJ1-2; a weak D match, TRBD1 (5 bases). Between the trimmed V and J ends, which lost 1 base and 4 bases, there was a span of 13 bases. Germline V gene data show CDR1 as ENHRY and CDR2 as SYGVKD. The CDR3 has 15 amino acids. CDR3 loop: CAISELGGSSYGYTF. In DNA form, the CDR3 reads TGTGCCATCAGTGAGTTGGGGGGTTCAAGCTATGGCTACACCTTC.

CDR3 in amino acids: CASRSSRDRGNIQYF. For the CDR3, the DNA is TGTGCCAGCAGATCCTCCCGGGACAGGGGAAACATTCAGTACTTC. The chain has TRBV6-1 and TRBJ2-4; 10 bases match TRBD1. The CDR3 loop spans 15 amino acids. The germline CDR1 and CDR2 sequences are MNHNS and SASEGT. With 6 bases clipped from V and 6 bases from J, the junction kept 8 bases outside the gene matches.

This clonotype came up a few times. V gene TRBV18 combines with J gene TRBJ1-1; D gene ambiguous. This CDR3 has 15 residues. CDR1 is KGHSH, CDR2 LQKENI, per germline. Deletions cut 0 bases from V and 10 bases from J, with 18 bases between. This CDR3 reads CASSPPSASWGVAFF. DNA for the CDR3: TGTGCCAGCTCACCACCGTCGGCTTCGTGGGGTGTAGCTTTCTTT.

The CDR3 DNA reads TGTGCCTGGAGTGGTAGGGATCGAAATGGCTACACCTTC. It yields the protein CAWSGRDRNGYTF. This chain links TRBV30 with TRBJ1-2, with unresolved D. CDR1 is GTSNPN and CDR2 is SVGIG in the germline V gene (reference sequence). The CDR3 totals 13 residues. V shed 1 base and J shed 6 bases, with 12 bases lying between them.

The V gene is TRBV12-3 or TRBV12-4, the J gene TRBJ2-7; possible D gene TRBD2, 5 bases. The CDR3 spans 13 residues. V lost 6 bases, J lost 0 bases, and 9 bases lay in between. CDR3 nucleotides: TGTGCCAGCAGAAGGACTGCCTCCTACGAGCAGTACTTC. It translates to CASRRTASYEQYF.

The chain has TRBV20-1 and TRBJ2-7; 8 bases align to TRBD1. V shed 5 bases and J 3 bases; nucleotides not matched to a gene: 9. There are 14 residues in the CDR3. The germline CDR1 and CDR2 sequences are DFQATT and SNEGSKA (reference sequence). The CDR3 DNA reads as TGCAGTGCTTCGGTAGGAACAGGGGGCTACGAGCAGTACTTC. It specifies CSASVGTGGYEQYF.

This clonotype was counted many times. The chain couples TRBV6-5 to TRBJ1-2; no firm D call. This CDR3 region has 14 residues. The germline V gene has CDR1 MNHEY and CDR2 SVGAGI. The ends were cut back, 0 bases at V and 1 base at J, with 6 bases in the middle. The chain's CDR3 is CASSYSGYNYGYTF. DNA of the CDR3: TGTGCCAGCAGTTACTCAGGTTATAACTATGGCTACACCTTC.

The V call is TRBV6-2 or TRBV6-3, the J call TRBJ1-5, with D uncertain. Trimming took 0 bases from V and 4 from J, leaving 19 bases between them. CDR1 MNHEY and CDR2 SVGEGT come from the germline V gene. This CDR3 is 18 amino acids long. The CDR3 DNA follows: TGTGCCAGCAGTTACTCGCTTTTGCGACCAAAGGGTAATCAGCCCCAGCATTTT. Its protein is CASSYSLLRPKGNQPQHF.

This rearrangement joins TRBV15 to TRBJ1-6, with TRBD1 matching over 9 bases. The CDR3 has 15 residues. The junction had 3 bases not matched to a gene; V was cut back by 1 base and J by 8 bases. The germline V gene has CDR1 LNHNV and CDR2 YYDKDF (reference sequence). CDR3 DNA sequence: TGTGCCACCAGCAGAGCGACAGGGGGTCATTCACCCCTCCACTTT. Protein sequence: CATSRATGGHSPLHF.

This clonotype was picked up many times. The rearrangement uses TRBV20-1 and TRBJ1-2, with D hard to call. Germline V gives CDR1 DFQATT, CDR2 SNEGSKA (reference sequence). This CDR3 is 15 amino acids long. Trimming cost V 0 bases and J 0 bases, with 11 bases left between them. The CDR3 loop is CSAREDGRTNYGYTF. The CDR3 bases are TGCAGTGCTAGAGAAGACGGCCGAACTAACTATGGCTACACCTTC.